This T cell receptor (beta chain) was observed in a study of T cell changes during pregnancy in multiple sclerosis. Between the trimmed V and J ends, which lost 1 base and 4 bases, there was a span of 14 bases. CDR3 length: 16 residues. Germline-derived CDR1 and CDR2 are LGHNA and YSLEER. Libraries were prepared by immunoSEQ multiplex PCR; TCRdb keeps only in-frame clonotypes and omits some of them. The sample lists 65,000 to 90,000 clones; over 80% were seen once. V usage is TRBV4-3 and J usage is TRBJ1-3, with D unclear. The sample was peripheral blood, taken before pregnancy. The TCR was taken from a female donor with multiple sclerosis, enrolled in a pregnancy study. CDR3 loop: CASSQVFRLSGNTIYF. CDR3 DNA: TGCGCCAGCAGCCAAGTCTTTCGGTTATCCGGAAACACCATATATTTT.